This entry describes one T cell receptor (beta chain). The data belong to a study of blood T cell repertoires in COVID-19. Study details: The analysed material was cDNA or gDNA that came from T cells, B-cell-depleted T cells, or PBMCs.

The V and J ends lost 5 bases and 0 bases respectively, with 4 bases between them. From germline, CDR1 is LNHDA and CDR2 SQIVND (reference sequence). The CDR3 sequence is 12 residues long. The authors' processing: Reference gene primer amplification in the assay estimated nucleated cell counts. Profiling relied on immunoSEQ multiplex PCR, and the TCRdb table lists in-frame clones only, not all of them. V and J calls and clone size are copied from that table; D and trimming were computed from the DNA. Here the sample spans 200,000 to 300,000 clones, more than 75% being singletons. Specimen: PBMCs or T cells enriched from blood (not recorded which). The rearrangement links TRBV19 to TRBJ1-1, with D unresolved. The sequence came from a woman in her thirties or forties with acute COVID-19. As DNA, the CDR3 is TGTGCCAGTAGTCCATTGAACACTGAAGCTTTCTTT. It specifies CASSPLNTEAFF.